A selection of T cell receptor beta chains follows, all from one sample in a study of shared clonotypes between healthy human individuals. Generated by immunoSEQ multiplex PCR, the TCRdb table keeps only in-frame clones and is missing some. The sample lists hundreds of thousands of clones, around four fifths occurring once. The sequenced sample consisted of memory CD4+ T cells sorted from blood. All receptors come from a woman aged 25 to 45 in good health. Both conserved end residues are part of each CDR3. D genes are given only for firm matches. Clone size is given for some rows only: seen once, a few or many times, or a class if the clone is expanded.

>TRBV7-8|TRBJ2-7|.|16|.
TGTGCCAGCAGCTATTCTCCAACCGGGACAACAGGCGAGCAGTACTTC
CASSYSPTGTTGEQYF
>TRBV2|TRBJ1-5|.|15|.
TGTGCCAGCAGTCCCGGGACCCACGCTAATCAGCCCCAGCATTTT
CASSPGTHANQPQHF
>TRBV5-1|TRBJ2-2|.|14|.
TGCGCCAGCAGGGTAGGGATGAACACCGGGGAGCTGTTTTTT
CASRVGMNTGELFF
>TRBV5-8|TRBJ1-2|.|15|.
TGTGCCAGCAGTCGCACACTTACCTGGACGGTGGACTACACCTTC
CASSRTLTWTVDYTF
>TRBV18|TRBJ2-1|.|13|.
TGTGCCAGCTCACCAGGAGCCTACAATGAGCAGTTCTTC
CASSPGAYNEQFF
>TRBV6-1|TRBJ2-7|TRBD2|14|.
TGTGCCAGCAGTGAAAACGGGGACTACTACGAGCAGTACTTC
CASSENGDYYEQYF
>TRBV14|TRBJ2-2|TRBD1|15|.
TGTGCCAGCAGCCAACAGGGGGCGAACACCGGGGAGCTGTTTTTT
CASSQQGANTGELFF
>TRBV16|TRBJ1-2|.|12|many
TGTGCCAGCAGCCAAAATATAGGGGCTTACACCTTC
CASSQNIGAYTF
>TRBV7-9|TRBJ2-7|.|12|.
TGTGCCAGCAGCTTACTGCTAGGGGAGCAGTACTTC
CASSLLLGEQYF
>TRBV27|TRBJ2-3|TRBD2|18|.
TGTGCCAGCAGTTTACTGCTTGGGAGCGGGAGGGCCCCAGATACGCAGTATTTT
CASSLLLGSGRAPDTQYF
>TRBV6-5|TRBJ2-6|.|16|.
TGTGCCAGCAGTTACTCGGAAGCGTCTGGGGCCAACGTCCTGACTTTC
CASSYSEASGANVLTF
>TRBV28|TRBJ2-5|.|14|.
TGTGCCAGCGAAGGGGGACAGAGGGAGGTGACCCAGTACTTC
CASEGGQREVTQYF
>TRBV11-2|TRBJ2-1|.|15|.
TGTGCCAGCAGCTTAGGTCAGATAACCTACAATGAGCAGTTCTTC
CASSLGQITYNEQFF
>TRBV28|TRBJ2-7|.|16|.
TGTGCCAGCGACGCAAACCGGGGATCATACGATTACGAGCAATACTTC
CASDANRGSYDYEQYF
>TRBV7-2|TRBJ2-7|TRBD2|17|.
TGTGCCAGCAGCTTAGGAAGGGGACTAGCGGATGGGTACGAGCAGTACTTC
CASSLGRGLADGYEQYF
>TRBV4-1|TRBJ1-3|.|19|.
TGCGCCAGCAGCCAAGAATCGGCGCCGATGGCATCCTCTGGAAACACCATATATTTT
CASSQESAPMASSGNTIYF
>TRBV28|TRBJ2-2|TRBD1|17|few
TGTGCCAGCAGTCAATTGACAGGGGGCGGGGGCACCGGGGAGCTGTTTTTT
CASSQLTGGGGTGELFF
>TRBV5-6|TRBJ1-5|.|15|few
TGTGCCAGCAGTCGAACAGGGTCCCCCAATCAGCCCCAGCATTTT
CASSRTGSPNQPQHF
>TRBV7-9|TRBJ2-5|.|15|few
TGTGCCAGCAGCCGACAGACAGGGGAGGGAGAGACCCAGTACTTC
CASSRQTGEGETQYF
>TRBV28|TRBJ2-3|.|14|once
TGTGCCAGCAGTTTAGTGGGGGGCACAGATACGCAGTATTTT
CASSLVGGTDTQYF
>TRBV5-1|TRBJ1-2|TRBD1|14|few
TGCGCCAGCCACCCTGGCAGGGACAGCTATGGCTACACCTTC
CASHPGRDSYGYTF
>TRBV28|TRBJ1-2|.|13|.
TGTGCCAGCATCTCAGGCGTGAACTATGGCTACACCTTC
CASISGVNYGYTF
>TRBV6-1|TRBJ1-5|.|13|few
TGTGCCAGCAGGGGGCCGGAGAGACAGCCCCAGCATTTT
CASRGPERQPQHF
>TRBV7-9|TRBJ2-7|.|14|.
TGTGCCAGCAGCGGGGTGGAGGGGTCCTACGAGCAGTACTTC
CASSGVEGSYEQYF
>TRBV6-1|TRBJ2-7|.|14|few
TGTGCCAGCAGTGAAGAAACCAGGAGTCGGGGAAAGTACTTC
CASSEETRSRGKYF
>TRBV18|TRBJ2-2|.|15|.
TGTGCCAGCTCAGAGAACAGGGCAGGCACCGGGGAGCTGTTTTTT
CASSENRAGTGELFF
>TRBV6-1|TRBJ2-3|.|14|.
TGTGCCAGCAGTGAACTGTCGGGACGAGATACGCAGTATTTT
CASSELSGRDTQYF
>TRBV2|TRBJ1-5|.|16|.
TGTGCCAGCAGTGAAGCAGACTACTATAGCAATCAGCCCCAGCATTTT
CASSEADYYSNQPQHF
>TRBV7-3|TRBJ2-7|.|12|few
TGTGCCAGCAGCTCGGGACGCGGCGAGCAGTACTTC
CASSSGRGEQYF
>TRBV6-6|TRBJ1-1|.|11|.
TGTGCCAGCACCCACGAGTCTGAAGCTTTCTTT
CASTHESEAFF
>TRBV6-6|TRBJ2-5|TRBD2|15|once
TGTGCCAGCACTCAGGGAACTAGCGGGAGACAGACCCAGTACTTC
CASTQGTSGRQTQYF
>TRBV7-8|TRBJ2-3|TRBD2|17|.
TGTGCCAGCAGCTTAGATATAGGACTAGCGGGAGCAGATACGCAGTATTTT
CASSLDIGLAGADTQYF
>TRBV6-4|TRBJ2-1|TRBD2|14|few
TGTGCCAGCAGTGTAACTAGCGCGAACAATGAGCAGTTCTTC
CASSVTSANNEQFF
>TRBV7-2|TRBJ2-3|.|13|.
TGTGCCAGCAGGTCAGGGGCGGGGGATACGCAGTATTTT
CASRSGAGDTQYF
>TRBV19|TRBJ1-1|.|13|many
TGTGCCAGTAGGCCCTGGGGGGACACTGAAGCTTTCTTT
CASRPWGDTEAFF
>TRBV4-1|TRBJ2-4|.|15|.
TGCGCCAGCAGCCACCTGGGACTAGCCAAAAACATTCAGTACTTC
CASSHLGLAKNIQYF
>TRBV5-1|TRBJ2-2|.|14|.
TGCGCCAGCAGCTTGGCAAGGGGGGCCGGGGAGCTGTTTTTT
CASSLARGAGELFF
>TRBV27|TRBJ1-3|TRBD1|17|.
TGTGCCAGCAGTCCAACCGGGACAGCTTACTCTGGAAACACCATATATTTT
CASSPTGTAYSGNTIYF
>TRBV27|TRBJ2-5|.|15|.
TGTGCCAGCAGTCCCCCCCCGAATGACCAAGAGACCCAGTACTTC
CASSPPPNDQETQYF
>TRBV29-1|TRBJ2-3|TRBD2|17|.
TGCAGCGCTAACGGACTAGCGGGAGGGCGAGGCACAGATACGCAGTATTTT
CSANGLAGGRGTDTQYF
>TRBV25-1|TRBJ1-4|.|15|.
TGTGCCAGCAGTGACGTGCACGATGGTAATGAAAAACTGTTTTTT
CASSDVHDGNEKLFF
>TRBV20-1|TRBJ1-4|.|11|.
TGCAGTGCAAGAGGGGTTGAAAAACTGTTTTTT
CSARGVEKLFF
>TRBV5-1|TRBJ2-6|.|16|.
TGCGCCAGCAGTCCCCCCGGGATCTCTGGGGCCAACGTCCTGACTTTC
CASSPPGISGANVLTF
>TRBV2|TRBJ2-5|.|13|.
TGTGCCAGTACGTTGGGGCGGGTCGAGACCCAGTACTTC
CASTLGRVETQYF
>TRBV7-2|TRBJ2-7|.|15|few
TGTGCCAGCAGCTTTGGCGGGATTGCATCCTACGAGCAGTACTTC
CASSFGGIASYEQYF
>TRBV28|TRBJ1-6|.|14|.
TGTGCCAGCAAAAGTGGCTCCTATAATTCACCCCTCCACTTT
CASKSGSYNSPLHF
>TRBV10-2|TRBJ2-7|.|13|.
TGCGCCAGCAGGGATAGCGGTACAAGAGAGCAGTACTTC
CASRDSGTREQYF
>TRBV6-6|TRBJ1-1|.|13|.
TGTGCCAGCACCAATCCCGCGGGCACTGAAGCTTTCTTT
CASTNPAGTEAFF
>TRBV14|TRBJ2-1|TRBD1|16|.
TGTGCCAGCAGCCAAGACCCAGGGGGACATACGGGTGAGCAGTTCTTC
CASSQDPGGHTGEQFF
>TRBV11-2|TRBJ2-1|.|17|few
TGTGCCAGCAGCTTAGGCCCTTATAGCAGTACCTACAATGAGCAGTTCTTC
CASSLGPYSSTYNEQFF
>TRBV5-1|TRBJ1-4|.|17|.
TGCGCCAGCAGCTTGGGCACTCGCAGGGCGACTAATGAAAAACTGTTTTTT
CASSLGTRRATNEKLFF
>TRBV28|TRBJ1-5|.|16|.
TGTGCCAGCAGTGTCTCAGGGAGAAATAGCAATCAGCCCCAGCATTTT
CASSVSGRNSNQPQHF